One sample yielded the 7 T cell receptor beta chains listed below, sequenced in a study of siplizumab effects on memory and regulatory T cells. Method: immunoSEQ multiplex PCR; TCRdb's copy keeps in-frame clones and lacks some. The repertoire holds approximately 94,000 clones, approximately 94% seen once, with roughly 1.3% in the top ten. Sequenced sample: non-Treg CD4+ T cells sorted from blood. These receptors were taken from a human donor in good health.

The V call is TRBV5-1, the J call TRBJ1-1; TRBD1 aligns across 7 bases. V lost 5 bases to trimming and J lost 3 bases; unmatched junction nucleotides: 7. The CDR3 covers 14 residues. Germline V gene lookup returns CDR1 SGHRS and CDR2 YFSETQ. The CDR3 reads CASSNAGGDTEAFF. The CDR3 DNA is TGCGCCAGCAGTAATGCAGGGGGGGACACTGAAGCTTTCTTT. Variable domain in full (rest from reference TRBV5-1 and TRBJ1-1): KAGVTQTPRYLIKTRGQQVTLSCSPISGHRSVSWYQQTPGQGLQFLFEYFSETQRNKGNFPGRFSGRQFSNSRSEMNVSTLELGDSALYLCASSNAGGDTEAFFGQGTRLTVV.

DNA of the CDR3: TGTGCCAGCAGCTCCCAGGGGGCCCAAGGCTACACCTTC. Translation: CASSSQGAQGYTF. The chain uses TRBV7-9 and TRBJ1-2, with 8 bases aligning to TRBD1. Looked up from germline, CDR1 is SEHNR and CDR2 is FQNEAQ (reference sequence). The CDR3 extends over 13 amino acids. The ends lost 4 bases at V and 8 bases at J; junction bases unmatched: 6.

This chain uses TRBV5-1 with TRBJ1-1; possibly TRBD1 for D (6 bases). V was trimmed by 7 bases and J by 2 bases, leaving 9 bases between them. The CDR3 extends over 12 amino acids. CDR1 is SGHRS and CDR2 is YFSETQ in the germline V gene. The CDR3 sequence is CASGQLNTEAFF. The CDR3 DNA follows: TGCGCCAGCGGACAGTTAAACACTGAAGCTTTCTTT.

The chain has TRBV20-1 and TRBJ1-2; no clear D. Between the trimmed V and J ends, which lost 5 bases and 8 bases, there was a span of 12 bases. The germline CDR1 and CDR2 sequences are DFQATT and SNEGSKA (reference sequence). The length of the CDR3 is 11 residues. DNA of the CDR3: TGCAGTGCTTGGGATCTGGGGGGCTACACCTTC. Residues: CSAWDLGGYTF.

The genes are TRBV29-1 and TRBJ2-1; D perhaps matches TRBD2 (5 bases). The CDR3 extends over 15 amino acids. Trimming removed 4 bases from V and 0 bases from J, with 13 bases in between. Germline V CDR1 and CDR2: SQVTM, ANQGSEA. CDR3 DNA: TGCAGCGTTGGAAGAGGGTTAGGCTCCTACAATGAGCAGTTCTTC. Its translation: CSVGRGLGSYNEQFF.

The rearrangement joins TRBV5-8 to TRBJ1-5, with TRBD1 identical over 11 bases. Trimming took 2 bases from V and 5 from J; bases not matched to a gene: 3. CDR1 SGHTS and CDR2 YDEGEE come from the germline V gene. There are 15 residues in the CDR3. The CDR3 sequence: CASSFGTGGDQPQHF. DNA of the CDR3: TGTGCCAGCAGCTTCGGGACAGGGGGGGATCAGCCCCAGCATTTT.

The chain joins TRBV6-1 to TRBJ2-7, with 7 bases lining up with TRBD1. After removal of 0 bases from V and 0 bases from J, the junction contained 5 bases not matched to a gene. The CDR3 consists of 16 residues. The germline gives CDR1 MNHNS, CDR2 SASEGT. The CDR3 reads CASSEAQTGSSYEQYF. The CDR3 nucleotides are TGTGCCAGCAGTGAAGCGCAGACAGGGAGCTCCTACGAGCAGTACTTC.